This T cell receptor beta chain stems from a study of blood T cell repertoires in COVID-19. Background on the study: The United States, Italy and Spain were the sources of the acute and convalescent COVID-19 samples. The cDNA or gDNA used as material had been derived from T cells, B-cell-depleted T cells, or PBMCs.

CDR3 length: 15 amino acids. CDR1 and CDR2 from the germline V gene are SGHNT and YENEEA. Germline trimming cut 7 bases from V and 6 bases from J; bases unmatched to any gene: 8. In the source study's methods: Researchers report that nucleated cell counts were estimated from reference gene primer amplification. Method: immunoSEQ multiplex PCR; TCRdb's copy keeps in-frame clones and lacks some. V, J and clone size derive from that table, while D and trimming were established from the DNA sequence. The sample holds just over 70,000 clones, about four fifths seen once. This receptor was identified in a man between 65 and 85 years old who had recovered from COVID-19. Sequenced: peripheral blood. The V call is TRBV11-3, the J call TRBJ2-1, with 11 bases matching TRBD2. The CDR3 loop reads CASTFSGGAINEQFF. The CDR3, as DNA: TGTGCCAGCACCTTTAGCGGGGGGGCGATCAATGAGCAGTTCTTC.